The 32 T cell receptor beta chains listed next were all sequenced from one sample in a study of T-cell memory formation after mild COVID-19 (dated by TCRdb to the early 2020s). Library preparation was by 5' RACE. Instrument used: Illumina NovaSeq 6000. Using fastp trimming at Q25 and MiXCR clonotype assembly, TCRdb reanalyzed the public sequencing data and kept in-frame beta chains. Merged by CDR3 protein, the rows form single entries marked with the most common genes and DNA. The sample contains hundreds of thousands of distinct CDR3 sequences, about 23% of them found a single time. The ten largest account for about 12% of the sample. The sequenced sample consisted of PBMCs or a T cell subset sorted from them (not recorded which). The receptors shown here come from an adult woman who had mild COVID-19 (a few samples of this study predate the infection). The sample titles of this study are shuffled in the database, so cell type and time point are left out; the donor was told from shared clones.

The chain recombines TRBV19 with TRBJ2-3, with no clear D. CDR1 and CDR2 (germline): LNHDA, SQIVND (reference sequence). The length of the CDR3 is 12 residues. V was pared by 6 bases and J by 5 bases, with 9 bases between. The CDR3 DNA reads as TGTGCCAGTAGGGGGTATGGAGATACGCAGTATTTT. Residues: CASRGYGDTQYF.

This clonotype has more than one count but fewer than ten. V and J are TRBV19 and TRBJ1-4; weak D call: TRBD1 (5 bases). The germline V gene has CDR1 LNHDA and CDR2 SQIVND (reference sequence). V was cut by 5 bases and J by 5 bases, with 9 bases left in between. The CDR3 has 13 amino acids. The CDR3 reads CASSPRQNEKLFF. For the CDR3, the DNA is TGTGCCAGTAGTCCCAGACAGAATGAAAAACTGTTTTTT.

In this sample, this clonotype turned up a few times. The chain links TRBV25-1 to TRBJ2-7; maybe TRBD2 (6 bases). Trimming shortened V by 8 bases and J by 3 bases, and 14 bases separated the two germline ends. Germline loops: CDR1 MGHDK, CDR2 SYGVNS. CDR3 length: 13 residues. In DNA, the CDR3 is TGTGCCAGCGGGACCGTCGGGAGCTACGAGCAGTACTTC. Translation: CASGTVGSYEQYF.

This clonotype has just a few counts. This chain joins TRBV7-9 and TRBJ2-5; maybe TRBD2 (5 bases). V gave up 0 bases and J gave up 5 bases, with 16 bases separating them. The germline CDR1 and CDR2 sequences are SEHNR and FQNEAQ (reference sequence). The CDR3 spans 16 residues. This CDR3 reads CASSLARVAPVETQYF. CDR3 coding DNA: TGTGCCAGCAGCTTAGCGAGGGTAGCGCCTGTTGAGACCCAGTACTTC.

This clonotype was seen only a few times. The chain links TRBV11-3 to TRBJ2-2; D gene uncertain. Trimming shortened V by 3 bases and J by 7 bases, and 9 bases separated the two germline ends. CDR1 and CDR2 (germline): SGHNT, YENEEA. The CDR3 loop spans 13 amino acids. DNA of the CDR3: TGTGCCAGCAGCTTTTCCAGTGGCGGGGAGCTGTTTTTT. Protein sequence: CASSFSSGGELFF.

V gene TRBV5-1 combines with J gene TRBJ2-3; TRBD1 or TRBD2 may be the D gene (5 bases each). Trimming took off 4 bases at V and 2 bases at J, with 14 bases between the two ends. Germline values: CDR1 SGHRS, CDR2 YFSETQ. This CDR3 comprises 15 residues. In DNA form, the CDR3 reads TGCGCCAGCAGCCTAGGGACGGACCACACAGATACGCAGTATTTT. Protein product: CASSLGTDHTDTQYF.

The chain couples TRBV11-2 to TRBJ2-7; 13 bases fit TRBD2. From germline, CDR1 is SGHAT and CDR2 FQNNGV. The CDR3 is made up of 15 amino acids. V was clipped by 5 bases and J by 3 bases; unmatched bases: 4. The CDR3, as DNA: TGTGCCAGCAGCGTACTAGCGGGGGGGCTCTACGAGCAGTACTTC. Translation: CASSVLAGGLYEQYF.

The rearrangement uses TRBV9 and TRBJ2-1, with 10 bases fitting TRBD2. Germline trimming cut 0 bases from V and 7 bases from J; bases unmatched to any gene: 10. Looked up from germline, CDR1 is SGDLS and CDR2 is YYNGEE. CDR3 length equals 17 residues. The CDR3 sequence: CASSVGASGGAVNEQFF. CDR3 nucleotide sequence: TGTGCCAGCAGCGTAGGGGCTAGCGGGGGAGCCGTAAATGAGCAGTTCTTC.

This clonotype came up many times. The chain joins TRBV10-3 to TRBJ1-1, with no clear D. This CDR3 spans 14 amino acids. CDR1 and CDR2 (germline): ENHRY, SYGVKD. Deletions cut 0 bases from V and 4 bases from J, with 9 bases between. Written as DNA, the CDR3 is TGTGCCATCAGTGAGTCACGGAGGTTCACTGAAGCTTTCTTT. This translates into CAISESRRFTEAFF.

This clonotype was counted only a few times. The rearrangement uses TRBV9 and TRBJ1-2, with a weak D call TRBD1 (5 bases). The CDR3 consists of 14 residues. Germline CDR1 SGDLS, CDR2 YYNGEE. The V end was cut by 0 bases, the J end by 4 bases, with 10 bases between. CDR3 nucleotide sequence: TGTGCCAGCAGCGTAGGCCAGGGCACCTATGGCTACACCTTC. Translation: CASSVGQGTYGYTF. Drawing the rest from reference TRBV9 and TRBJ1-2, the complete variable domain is DSGVTQTPKHLITATGQRVTLRCSPRSGDLSVYWYQQSLDQGLQFLIQYYNGEERAKGNILERFSAQQFPDLHSELNLSSLELGDSALYFCASSVGQGTYGYTFGSGTRLTVV.

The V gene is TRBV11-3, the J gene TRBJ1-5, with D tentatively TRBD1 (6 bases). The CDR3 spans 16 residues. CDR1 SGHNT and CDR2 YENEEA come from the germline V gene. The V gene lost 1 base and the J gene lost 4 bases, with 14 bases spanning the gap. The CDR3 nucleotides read TGTGCCAGCAGCTTAGTCGGGGGGCGGCGAAATCAGCCCCAGCATTTT. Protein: CASSLVGGRRNQPQHF.

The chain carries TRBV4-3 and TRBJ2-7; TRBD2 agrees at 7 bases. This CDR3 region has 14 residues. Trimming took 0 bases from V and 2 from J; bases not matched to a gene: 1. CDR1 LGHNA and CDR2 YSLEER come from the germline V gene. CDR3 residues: CASSQDAGAYEQYF. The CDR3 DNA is TGCGCCAGCAGCCAAGACGCGGGGGCCTACGAGCAGTACTTC.

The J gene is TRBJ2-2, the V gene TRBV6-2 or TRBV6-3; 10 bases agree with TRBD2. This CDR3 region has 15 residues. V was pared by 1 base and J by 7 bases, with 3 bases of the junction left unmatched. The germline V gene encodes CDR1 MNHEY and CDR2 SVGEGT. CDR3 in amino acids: CASSYWASGSGELFF. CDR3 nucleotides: TGTGCCAGCAGTTACTGGGCTAGCGGGAGCGGGGAGCTGTTTTTT.

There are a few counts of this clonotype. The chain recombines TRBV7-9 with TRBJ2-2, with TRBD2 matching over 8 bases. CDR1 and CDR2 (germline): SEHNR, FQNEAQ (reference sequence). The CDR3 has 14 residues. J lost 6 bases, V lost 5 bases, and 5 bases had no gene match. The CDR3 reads CASSTSGGPGELFF. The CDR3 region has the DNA TGTGCCAGCAGCACTAGCGGAGGTCCCGGGGAGCTGTTTTTT. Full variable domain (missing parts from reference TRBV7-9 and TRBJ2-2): DTGVSQNPRHKITKRGQNVTFRCDPISEHNRLYWYRQTLGQGPEFLTYFQNEAQLEKSRLLSDRFSAERPKGSFSTLEIQRTEQGDSAMYLCASSTSGGPGELFFGEGSRLTVL.

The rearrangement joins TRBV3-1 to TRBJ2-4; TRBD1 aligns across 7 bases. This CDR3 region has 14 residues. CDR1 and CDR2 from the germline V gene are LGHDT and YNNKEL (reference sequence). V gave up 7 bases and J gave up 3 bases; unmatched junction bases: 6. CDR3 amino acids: CASTDQGDKNIQYF. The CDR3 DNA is TGTGCCAGCACCGACCAGGGGGACAAAAACATTCAGTACTTC. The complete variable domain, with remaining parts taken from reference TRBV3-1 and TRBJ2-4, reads DTAVSQTPKYLVTQMGNDKSIKCEQNLGHDTMYWYKQDSKKFLKIMFSYNNKELIINETVPNRFSPKSPDKAHLNLHINSLELGDSAVYFCASTDQGDKNIQYFGAGTRLSVL.

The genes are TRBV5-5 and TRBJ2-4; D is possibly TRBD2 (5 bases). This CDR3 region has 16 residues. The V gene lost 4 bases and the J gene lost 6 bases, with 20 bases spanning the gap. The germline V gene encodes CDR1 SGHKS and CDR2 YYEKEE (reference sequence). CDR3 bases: TGTGCCAGCAGCCCCCGAGTCCTCGGGGTCGGAAACATTCAGTACTTC. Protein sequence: CASSPRVLGVGNIQYF.

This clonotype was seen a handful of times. The CDR3 protein is CAINGAGGGTTDTQYF. The DNA of the CDR3 is TGTGCCATCAACGGAGCGGGCGGGGGAACCACAGATACGCAGTATTTT. The chain recombines TRBV10-3 with TRBJ2-3; TRBD2 matches at 7 bases. V lost 7 bases, J lost 2 bases, and 12 bases stayed unmatched. CDR3 length: 16 residues. Looked up from germline, CDR1 is ENHRY and CDR2 is SYGVKD.

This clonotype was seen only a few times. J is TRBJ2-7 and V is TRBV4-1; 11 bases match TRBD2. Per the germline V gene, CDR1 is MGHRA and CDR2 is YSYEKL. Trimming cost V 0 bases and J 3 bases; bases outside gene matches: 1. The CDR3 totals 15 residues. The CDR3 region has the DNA TGCGCCAGCAGCCAAGATGGGACTAGCGGCTACGAGCAGTACTTC. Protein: CASSQDGTSGYEQYF.

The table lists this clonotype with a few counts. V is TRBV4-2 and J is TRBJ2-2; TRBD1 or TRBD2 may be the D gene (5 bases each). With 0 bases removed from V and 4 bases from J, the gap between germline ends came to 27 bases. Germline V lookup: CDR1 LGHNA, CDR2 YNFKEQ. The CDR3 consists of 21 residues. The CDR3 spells CASSQESMGPRFWFATGELFF. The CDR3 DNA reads TGTGCCAGCAGCCAAGAGTCTATGGGACCCCGGTTTTGGTTTGCCACCGGGGAGCTGTTTTTT.

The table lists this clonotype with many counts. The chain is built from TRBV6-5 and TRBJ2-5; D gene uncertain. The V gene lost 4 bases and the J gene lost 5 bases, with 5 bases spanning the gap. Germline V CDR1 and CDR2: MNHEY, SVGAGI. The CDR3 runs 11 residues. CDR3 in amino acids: CASSSSETQYF. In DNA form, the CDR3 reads TGTGCCAGCAGTTCATCCGAGACCCAGTACTTC.

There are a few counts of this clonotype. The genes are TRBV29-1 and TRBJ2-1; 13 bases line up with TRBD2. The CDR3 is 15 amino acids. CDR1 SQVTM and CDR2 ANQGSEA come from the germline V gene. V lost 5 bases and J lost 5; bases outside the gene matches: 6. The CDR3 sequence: CSVPGLAGANNEQFF. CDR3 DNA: TGCAGCGTTCCAGGACTAGCGGGGGCCAACAATGAGCAGTTCTTC.

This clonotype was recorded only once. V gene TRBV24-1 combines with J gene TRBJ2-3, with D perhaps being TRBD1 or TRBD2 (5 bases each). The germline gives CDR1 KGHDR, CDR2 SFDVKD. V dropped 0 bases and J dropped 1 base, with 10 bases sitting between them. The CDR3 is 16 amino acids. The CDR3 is CATSDLVLGGTDTQYF. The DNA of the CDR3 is TGTGCCACCAGTGATTTGGTTCTGGGGGGCACAGATACGCAGTATTTT.

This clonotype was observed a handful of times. CDR3 in amino acids: CSVTTGSTPWEQYF. The CDR3 bases are TGCAGCGTCACGACAGGGTCCACACCTTGGGAGCAGTACTTC. The chain couples TRBV29-1 to TRBJ2-7; TRBD1 aligns across 7 bases. Germline values: CDR1 SQVTM, CDR2 ANQGSEA. The trim removed 6 bases at V and 7 bases at J, leaving 15 bases unmatched. This CDR3 spans 14 amino acids.

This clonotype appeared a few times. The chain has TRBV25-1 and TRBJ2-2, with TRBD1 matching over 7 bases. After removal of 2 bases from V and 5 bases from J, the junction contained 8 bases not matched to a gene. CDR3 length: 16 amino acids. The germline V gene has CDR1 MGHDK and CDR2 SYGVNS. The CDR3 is CASSEPGQVSTGELFF. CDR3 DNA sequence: TGTGCCAGCAGTGAACCCGGACAGGTCTCGACCGGGGAGCTGTTTTTT.

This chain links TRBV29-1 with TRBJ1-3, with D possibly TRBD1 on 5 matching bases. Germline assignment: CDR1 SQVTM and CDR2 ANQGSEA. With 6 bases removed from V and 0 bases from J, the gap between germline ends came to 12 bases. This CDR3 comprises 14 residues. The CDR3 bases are TGCAGCGTCCTTCTGGGGACCTCTGGAAACACCATATATTTT. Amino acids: CSVLLGTSGNTIYF.

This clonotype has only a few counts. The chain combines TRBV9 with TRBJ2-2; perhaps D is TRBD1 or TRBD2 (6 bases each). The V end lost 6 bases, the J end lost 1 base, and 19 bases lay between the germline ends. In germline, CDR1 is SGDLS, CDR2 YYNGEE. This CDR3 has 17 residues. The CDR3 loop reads CASNRPGATMNTGELFF. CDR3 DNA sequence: TGTGCCAGCAACCGACCGGGGGCGACCATGAACACCGGGGAGCTGTTTTTT.

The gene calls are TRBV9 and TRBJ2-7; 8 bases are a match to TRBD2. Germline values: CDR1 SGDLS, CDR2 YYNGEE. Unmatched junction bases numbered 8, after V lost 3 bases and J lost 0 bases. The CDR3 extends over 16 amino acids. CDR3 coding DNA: TGTGCCAGCAGCGCCCGGGAGGGACGTTCCTCCTACGAGCAGTACTTC. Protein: CASSAREGRSSYEQYF.

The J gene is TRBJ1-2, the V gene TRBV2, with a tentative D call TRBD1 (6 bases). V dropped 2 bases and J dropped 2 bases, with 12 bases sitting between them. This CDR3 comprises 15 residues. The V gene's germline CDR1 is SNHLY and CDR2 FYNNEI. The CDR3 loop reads CASSERGQRNYGYTF. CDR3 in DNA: TGTGCCAGCAGTGAACGAGGACAGCGGAACTATGGCTACACCTTC.

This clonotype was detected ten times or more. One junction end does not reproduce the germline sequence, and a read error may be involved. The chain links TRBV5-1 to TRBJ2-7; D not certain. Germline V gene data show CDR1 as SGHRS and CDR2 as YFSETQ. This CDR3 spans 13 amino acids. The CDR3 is CASSLGQVYEQYF. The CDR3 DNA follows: TGTGCCAGCAGTTTAGGGCAGGTCTACGAGCAGTACTTC.

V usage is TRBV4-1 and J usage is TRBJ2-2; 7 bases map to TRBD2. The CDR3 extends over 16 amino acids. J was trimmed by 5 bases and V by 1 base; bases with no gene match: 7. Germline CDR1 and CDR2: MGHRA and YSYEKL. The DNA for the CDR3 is TGCGCCAGCAGCCAAGTGGCGGGGGTTTATACCGGGGAGCTGTTTTTT. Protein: CASSQVAGVYTGELFF.

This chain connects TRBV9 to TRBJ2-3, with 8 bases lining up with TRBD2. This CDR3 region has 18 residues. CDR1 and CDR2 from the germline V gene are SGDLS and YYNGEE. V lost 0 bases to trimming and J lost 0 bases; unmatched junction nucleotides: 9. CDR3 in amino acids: CASSVVASGSPSTDTQYF. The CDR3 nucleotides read TGTGCCAGCAGCGTAGTCGCTAGCGGGTCCCCAAGCACAGATACGCAGTATTTT.

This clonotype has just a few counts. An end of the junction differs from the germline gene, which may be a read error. CDR3 loop: CSVEDPDRAFGF. DNA for the CDR3: TGCAGCGTTGAAGATCCGGACAGGGCCTTTGGCTTC. The rearrangement uses TRBV29-1 and TRBJ2-5; TRBD1 matches 8 bases. CDR1 and CDR2 from the germline V gene are SQVTM and ANQGSEA. This CDR3 comprises 12 residues.